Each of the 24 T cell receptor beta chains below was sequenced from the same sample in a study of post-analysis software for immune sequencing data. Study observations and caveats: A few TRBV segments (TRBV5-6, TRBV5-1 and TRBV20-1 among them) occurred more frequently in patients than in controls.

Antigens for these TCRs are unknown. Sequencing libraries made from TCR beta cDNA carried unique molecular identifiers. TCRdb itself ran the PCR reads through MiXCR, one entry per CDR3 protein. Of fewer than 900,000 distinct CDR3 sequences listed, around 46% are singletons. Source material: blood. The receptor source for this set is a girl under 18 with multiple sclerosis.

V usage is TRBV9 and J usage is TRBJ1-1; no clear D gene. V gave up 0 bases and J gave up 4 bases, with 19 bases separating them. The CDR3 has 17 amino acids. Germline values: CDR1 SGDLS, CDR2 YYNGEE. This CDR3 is CASSVGRAAERSTEAFF. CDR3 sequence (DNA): TGTGCCAGCAGCGTAGGGAGGGCAGCAGAAAGGAGCACTGAAGCTTTCTTT.

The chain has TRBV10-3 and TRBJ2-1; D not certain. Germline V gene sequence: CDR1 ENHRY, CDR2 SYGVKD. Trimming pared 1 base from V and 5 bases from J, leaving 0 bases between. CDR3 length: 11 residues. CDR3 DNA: TGTGCCATCAGTGAGTACAATGAGCAGTTCTTC. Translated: CAISEYNEQFF.

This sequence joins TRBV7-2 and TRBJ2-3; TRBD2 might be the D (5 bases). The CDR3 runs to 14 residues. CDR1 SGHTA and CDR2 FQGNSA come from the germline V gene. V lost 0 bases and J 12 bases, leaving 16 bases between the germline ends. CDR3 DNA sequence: TGTGCCAGCAGCTTAGCTGACCGAAGGGAGCCTCAGTATTTT. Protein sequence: CASSLADRREPQYF. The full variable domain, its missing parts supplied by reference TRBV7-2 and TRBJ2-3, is GAGVSQSPSNKVTEKGKDVELRCDPISGHTALYWYRQSLGQGLEFLIYFQGNSAPDKSGLPSDRFSAERTGGSVSTLTIQRTQQEDSAVYLCASSLADRREPQYFGPGTRLTVL.

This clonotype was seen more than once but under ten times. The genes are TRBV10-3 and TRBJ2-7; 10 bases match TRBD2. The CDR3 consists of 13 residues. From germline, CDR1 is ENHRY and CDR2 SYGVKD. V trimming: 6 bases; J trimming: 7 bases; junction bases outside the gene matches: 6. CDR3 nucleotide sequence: TGTGCCATCAGATTGGGACTAGCGAATGAGCAGTACTTC. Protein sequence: CAIRLGLANEQYF.

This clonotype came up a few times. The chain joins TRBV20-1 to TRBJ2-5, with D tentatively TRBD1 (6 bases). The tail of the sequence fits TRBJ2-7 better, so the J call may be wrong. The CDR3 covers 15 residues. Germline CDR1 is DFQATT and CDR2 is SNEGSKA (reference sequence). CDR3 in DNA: TGCAGTGCTAGAGATTCACAGGGCCCGATCTACGAGCAGTACTTC. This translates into CSARDSQGPIYEQYF.

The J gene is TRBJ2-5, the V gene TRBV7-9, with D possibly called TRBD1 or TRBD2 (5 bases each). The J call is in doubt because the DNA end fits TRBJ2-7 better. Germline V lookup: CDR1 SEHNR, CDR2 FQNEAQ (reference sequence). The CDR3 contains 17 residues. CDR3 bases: TGTGCCAGCGGCTACGGACGACCCGGGACGGTTGCCTACGAGCAGTACTTC. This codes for CASGYGRPGTVAYEQYF.

The CDR3 region is CASSSRASGPSYNEQFF. The CDR3 DNA follows: TGTGCCAGCAGCTCAAGAGCGAGCGGACCCTCCTACAATGAGCAGTTCTTC. J is TRBJ2-1 and V is TRBV3-1; D perhaps matches TRBD2 (5 bases). The length of the CDR3 is 17 residues. Trimming removed 5 bases at V and 0 bases at J, with 17 bases between. Germline lookup yields CDR1 LGHDT and CDR2 YNNKEL (reference sequence).

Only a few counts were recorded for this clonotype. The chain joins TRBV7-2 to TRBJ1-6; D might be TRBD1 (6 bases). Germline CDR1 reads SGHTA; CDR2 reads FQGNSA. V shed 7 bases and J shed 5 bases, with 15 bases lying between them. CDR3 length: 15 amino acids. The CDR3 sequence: CASITGSTDNSPLHF. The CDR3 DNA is TGTGCCAGCATCACAGGGAGTACGGATAATTCACCCCTCCACTTT.

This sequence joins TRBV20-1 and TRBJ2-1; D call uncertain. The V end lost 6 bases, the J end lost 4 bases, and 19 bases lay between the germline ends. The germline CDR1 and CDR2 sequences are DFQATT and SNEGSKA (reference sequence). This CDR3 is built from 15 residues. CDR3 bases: TGCAGTGCCCCCGTTCACCCACCGGCGTACAATGAGCAGTTCTTC. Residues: CSAPVHPPAYNEQFF.

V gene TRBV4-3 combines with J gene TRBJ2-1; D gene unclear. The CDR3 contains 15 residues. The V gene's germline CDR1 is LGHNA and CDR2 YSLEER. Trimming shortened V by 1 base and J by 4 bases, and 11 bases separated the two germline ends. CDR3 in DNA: TGCGCCAGCAGCCAAGGTCTAGGCCCATACAATGAGCAGTTCTTC. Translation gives CASSQGLGPYNEQFF.

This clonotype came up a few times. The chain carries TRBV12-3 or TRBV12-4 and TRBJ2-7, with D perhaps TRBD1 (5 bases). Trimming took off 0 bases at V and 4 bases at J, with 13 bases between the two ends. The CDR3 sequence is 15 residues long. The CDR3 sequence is CASSLALGGAYEQYF. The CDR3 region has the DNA TGTGCCAGCAGTTTAGCGCTTGGTGGGGCGTACGAGCAGTACTTC.

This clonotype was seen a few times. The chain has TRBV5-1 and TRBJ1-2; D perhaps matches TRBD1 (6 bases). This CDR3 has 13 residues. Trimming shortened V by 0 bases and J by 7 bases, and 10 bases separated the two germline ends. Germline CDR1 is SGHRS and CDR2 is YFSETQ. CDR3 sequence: CASSLGAGAGYTF. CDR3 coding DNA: TGCGCCAGCAGCTTGGGTGCAGGGGCTGGCTACACCTTC. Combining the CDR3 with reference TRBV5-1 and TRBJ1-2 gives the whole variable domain KAGVTQTPRYLIKTRGQQVTLSCSPISGHRSVSWYQQTPGQGLQFLFEYFSETQRNKGNFPGRFSGRQFSNSRSEMNVSTLELGDSALYLCASSLGAGAGYTFGSGTRLTVV.

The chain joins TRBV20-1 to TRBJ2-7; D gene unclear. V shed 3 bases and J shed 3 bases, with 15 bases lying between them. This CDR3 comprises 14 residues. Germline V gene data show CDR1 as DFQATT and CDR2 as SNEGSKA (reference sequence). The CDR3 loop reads CSARTFTPSYEQYF. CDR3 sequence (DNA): TGCAGTGCTAGGACTTTTACTCCTAGCTACGAGCAGTACTTC.

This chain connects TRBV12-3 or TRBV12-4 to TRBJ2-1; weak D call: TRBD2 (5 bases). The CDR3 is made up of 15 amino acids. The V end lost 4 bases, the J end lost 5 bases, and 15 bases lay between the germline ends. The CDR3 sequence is CASSSDWEFDNEQFF. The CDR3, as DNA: TGTGCCAGCAGTTCAGACTGGGAGTTCGACAATGAGCAGTTCTTC.

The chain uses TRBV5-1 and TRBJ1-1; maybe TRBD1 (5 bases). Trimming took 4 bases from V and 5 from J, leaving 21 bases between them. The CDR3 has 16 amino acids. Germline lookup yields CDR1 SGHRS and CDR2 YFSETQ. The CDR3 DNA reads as TGCGCCAGCAGCCATGTCGGGGGAAGTATTCGAACTGAAGCTTTCTTT. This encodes CASSHVGGSIRTEAFF.

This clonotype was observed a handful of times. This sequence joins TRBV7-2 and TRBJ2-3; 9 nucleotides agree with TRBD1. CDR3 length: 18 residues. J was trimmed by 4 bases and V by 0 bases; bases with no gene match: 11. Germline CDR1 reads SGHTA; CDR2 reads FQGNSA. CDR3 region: CASSLAYPGQGHADTQYF. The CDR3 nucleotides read TGTGCCAGCAGCTTAGCCTATCCGGGACAGGGTCACGCAGATACGCAGTATTTT. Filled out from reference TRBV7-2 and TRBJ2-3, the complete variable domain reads GAGVSQSPSNKVTEKGKDVELRCDPISGHTALYWYRQSLGQGLEFLIYFQGNSAPDKSGLPSDRFSAERTGGSVSTLTIQRTQQEDSAVYLCASSLAYPGQGHADTQYFGPGTRLTVL.

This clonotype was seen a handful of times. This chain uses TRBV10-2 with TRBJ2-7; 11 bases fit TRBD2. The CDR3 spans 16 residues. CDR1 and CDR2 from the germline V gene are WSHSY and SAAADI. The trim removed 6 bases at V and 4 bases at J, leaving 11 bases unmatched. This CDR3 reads CASRGLAETRIYEQYF. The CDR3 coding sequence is TGCGCCAGCAGGGGACTAGCGGAGACGAGGATATACGAGCAGTACTTC.

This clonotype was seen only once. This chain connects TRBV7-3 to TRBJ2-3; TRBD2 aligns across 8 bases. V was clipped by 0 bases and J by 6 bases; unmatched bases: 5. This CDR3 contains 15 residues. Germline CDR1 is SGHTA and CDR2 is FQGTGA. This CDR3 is CASSLTVASGDTQYF. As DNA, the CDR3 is TGTGCCAGCAGCTTAACGGTGGCTAGCGGGGATACGCAGTATTTT.

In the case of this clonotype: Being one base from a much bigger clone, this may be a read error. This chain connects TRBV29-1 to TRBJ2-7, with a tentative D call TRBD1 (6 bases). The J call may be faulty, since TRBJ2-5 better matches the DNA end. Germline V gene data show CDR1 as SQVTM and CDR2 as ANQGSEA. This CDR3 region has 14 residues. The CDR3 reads CTVGLTGSHETQYF. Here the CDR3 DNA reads TGCACCGTCGGCCTAACAGGGAGCCATGAGACCCAGTACTTC.

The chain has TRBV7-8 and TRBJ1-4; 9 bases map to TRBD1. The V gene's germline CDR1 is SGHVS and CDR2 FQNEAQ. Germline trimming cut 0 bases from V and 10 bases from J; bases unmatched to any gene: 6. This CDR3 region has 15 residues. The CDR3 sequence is CASSLASTGGRKLFF. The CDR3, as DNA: TGTGCCAGCAGCTTAGCCTCGACAGGGGGACGAAAACTGTTTTTT.

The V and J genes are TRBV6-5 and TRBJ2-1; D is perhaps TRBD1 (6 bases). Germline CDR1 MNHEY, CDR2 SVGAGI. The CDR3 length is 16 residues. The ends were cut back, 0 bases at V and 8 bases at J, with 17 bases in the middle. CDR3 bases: TGTGCCAGCAGTTACTCTGGGACAAGGCGTATCGATGAGCAGTTCTTC. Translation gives CASSYSGTRRIDEQFF.

CDR3 region: CASRPQGTGNTIYF. As DNA, the CDR3 is TGTGCCAGCAGACCTCAGGGAACTGGAAACACCATATATTTT. The chain links TRBV28 to TRBJ1-3, with D perhaps matching TRBD1 (5 bases). In germline, CDR1 is MDHEN, CDR2 SYDVKM. The CDR3 is 14 residues long. The germline V and J ends were trimmed by 6 bases and 2 bases, with 11 bases remaining between them.

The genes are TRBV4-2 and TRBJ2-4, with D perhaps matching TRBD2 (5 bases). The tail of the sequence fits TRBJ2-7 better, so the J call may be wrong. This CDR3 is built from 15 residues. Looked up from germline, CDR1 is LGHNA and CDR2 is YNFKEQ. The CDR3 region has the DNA TGTGCCAGCAGCCAAGGTCCGGGGTGGAACAACGAGCAGTACTTC. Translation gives CASSQGPGWNNEQYF.

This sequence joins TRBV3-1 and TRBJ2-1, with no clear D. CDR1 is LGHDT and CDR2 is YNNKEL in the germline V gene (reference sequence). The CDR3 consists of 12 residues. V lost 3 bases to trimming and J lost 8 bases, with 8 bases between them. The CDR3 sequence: CASSHRLDEQFF. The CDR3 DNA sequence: TGTGCCAGCAGCCATAGGCTGGATGAGCAGTTCTTC.